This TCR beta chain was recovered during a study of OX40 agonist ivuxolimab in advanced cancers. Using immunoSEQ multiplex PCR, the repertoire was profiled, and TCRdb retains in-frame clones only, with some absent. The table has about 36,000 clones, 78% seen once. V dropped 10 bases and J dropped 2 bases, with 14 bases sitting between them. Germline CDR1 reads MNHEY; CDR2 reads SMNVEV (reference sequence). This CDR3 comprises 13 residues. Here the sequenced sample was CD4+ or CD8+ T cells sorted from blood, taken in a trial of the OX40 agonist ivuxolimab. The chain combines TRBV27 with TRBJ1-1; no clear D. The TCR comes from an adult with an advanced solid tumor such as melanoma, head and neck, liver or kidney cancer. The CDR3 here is CATRGHINTEAFF. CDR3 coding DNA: TGTGCCACCAGAGGGCACATCAACACTGAAGCTTTCTTT.